This T cell receptor (beta chain) emerged from a study of blood T cell repertoires in COVID-19. At the level of the study: There were acute and convalescent COVID-19 samples, and they came from the United States, Italy and Spain.

The CDR3 totals 14 residues. Germline CDR1 is LGHNT and CDR2 is FRNRAP. J was trimmed by 0 bases and V by 7 bases; bases with no gene match: 2. Authors' data handling: Cell counts per sample came from amplifying reference gene primers. Some clones are missing from TCRdb's copy, which holds only in-frame ones; the method was immunoSEQ multiplex PCR. That table gives V, J and clone size, and the DNA gave D and trimming. The table has some 190,000 clones, around 80% seen once. The chain has TRBV12-5 and TRBJ2-1, with 8 positions matching TRBD2. The sequence was obtained from a man aged 60 to 69 with acute or convalescent COVID-19. The sequencing sample was made of peripheral blood. The CDR3 DNA reads TGTGCTAGTGTGAGCGGGAGCTCCTACAATGAGCAGTTCTTC. Its translation is CASVSGSSYNEQFF.